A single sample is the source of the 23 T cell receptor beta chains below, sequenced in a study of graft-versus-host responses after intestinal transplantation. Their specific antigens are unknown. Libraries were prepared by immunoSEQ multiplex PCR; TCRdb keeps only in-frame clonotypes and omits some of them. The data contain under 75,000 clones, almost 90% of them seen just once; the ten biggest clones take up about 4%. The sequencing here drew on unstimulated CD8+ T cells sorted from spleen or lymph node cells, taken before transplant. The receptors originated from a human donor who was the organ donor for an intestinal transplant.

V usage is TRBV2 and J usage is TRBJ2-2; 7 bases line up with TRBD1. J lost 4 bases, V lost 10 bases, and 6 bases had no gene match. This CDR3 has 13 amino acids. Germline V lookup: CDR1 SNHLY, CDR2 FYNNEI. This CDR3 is CAKGTEGTGELFF. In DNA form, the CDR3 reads TGTGCCAAGGGGACAGAGGGCACCGGGGAGCTGTTTTTT. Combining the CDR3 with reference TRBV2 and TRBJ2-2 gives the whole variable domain EPEVTQTPSHQVTQMGQEVILRCVPISNHLYFYWYRQILGQKVEFLVSFYNNEISEKSEIFDDQFSVERPDGSNFTLKIRSTKLEDSAMYFCAKGTEGTGELFFGEGSRLTVL.

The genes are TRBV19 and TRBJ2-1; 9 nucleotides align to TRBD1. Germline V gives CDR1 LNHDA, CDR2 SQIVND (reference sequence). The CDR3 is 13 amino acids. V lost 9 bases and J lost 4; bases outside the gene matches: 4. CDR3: CASRGQGYNEQFF. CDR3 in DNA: TGTGCCAGCCGAGGACAGGGGTACAATGAGCAGTTCTTC.

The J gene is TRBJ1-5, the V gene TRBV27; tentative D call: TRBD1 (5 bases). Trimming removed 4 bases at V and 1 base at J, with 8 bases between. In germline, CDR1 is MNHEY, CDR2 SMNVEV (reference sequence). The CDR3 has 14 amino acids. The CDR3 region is CASSSDSSNQPQHF. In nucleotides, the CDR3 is TGTGCCAGCAGTTCAGACAGCAGCAATCAGCCCCAGCATTTT.

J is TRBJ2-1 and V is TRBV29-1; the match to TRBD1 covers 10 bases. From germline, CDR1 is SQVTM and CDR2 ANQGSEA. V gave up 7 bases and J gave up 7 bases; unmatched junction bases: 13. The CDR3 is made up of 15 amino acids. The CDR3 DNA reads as TGCAGCGCGATCCGGGACAGGGGTGCGGGGAATGAGCAGTTCTTC. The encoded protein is CSAIRDRGAGNEQFF.

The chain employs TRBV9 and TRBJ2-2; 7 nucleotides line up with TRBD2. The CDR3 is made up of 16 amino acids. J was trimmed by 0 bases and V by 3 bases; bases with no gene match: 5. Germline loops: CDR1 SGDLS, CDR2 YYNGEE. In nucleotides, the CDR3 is TGTGCCAGCAGCGATCAAGCGGGGACGAACACCGGGGAGCTGTTTTTT. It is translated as CASSDQAGTNTGELFF.

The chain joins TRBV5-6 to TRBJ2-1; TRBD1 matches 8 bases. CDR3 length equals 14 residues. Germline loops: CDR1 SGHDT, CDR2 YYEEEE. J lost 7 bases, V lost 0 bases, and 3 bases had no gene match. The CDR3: CASSLGQGKNEQFF. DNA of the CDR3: TGTGCCAGCAGCTTGGGACAGGGGAAGAATGAGCAGTTCTTC.

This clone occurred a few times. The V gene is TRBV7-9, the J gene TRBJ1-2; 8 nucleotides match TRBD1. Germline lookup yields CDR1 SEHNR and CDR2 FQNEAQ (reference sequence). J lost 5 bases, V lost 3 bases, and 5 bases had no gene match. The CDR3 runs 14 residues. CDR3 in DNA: TGTGCCAGCAGCTTGACAGGGGAAGAGTATGGCTACACCTTC. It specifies CASSLTGEEYGYTF.

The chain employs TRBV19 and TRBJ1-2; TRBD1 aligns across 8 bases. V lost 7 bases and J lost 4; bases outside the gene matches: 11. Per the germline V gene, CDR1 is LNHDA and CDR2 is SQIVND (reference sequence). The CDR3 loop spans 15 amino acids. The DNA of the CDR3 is TGTGCCAGTACCCAATCCGGGACAGGTGTCTATGGCTACACCTTC. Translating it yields CASTQSGTGVYGYTF.

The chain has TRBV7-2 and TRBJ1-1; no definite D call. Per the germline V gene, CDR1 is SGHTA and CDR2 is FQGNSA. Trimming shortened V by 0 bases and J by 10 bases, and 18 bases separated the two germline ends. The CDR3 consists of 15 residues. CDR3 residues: CASSLAFDSSRRAFF. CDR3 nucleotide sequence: TGTGCCAGCAGCTTAGCGTTTGACTCATCCCGCAGAGCTTTCTTT.

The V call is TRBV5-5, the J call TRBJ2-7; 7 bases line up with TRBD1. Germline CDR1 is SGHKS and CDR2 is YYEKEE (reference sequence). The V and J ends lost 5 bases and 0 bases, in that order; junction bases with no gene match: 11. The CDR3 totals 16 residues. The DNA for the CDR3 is TGTGCCAGCAGTTACCAGACAGGGCCCCTCTCCTACGAGCAGTACGTC. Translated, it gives CASSYQTGPLSYEQYV.

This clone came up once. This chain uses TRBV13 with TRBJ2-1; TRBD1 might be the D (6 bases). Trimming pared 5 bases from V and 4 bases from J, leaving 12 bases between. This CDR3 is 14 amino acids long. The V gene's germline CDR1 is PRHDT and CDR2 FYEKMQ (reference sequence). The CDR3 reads CASSVTQGYNEQFF. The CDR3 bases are TGTGCCAGCAGCGTAACACAGGGATACAATGAGCAGTTCTTC.

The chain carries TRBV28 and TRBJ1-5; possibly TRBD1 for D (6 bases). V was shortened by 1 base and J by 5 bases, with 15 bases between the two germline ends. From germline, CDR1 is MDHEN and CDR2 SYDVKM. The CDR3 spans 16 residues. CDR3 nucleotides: TGTGCCAGCAGTTTATCCCCCGGGACACCGCATCAGCCCCAGCATTTT. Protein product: CASSLSPGTPHQPQHF.

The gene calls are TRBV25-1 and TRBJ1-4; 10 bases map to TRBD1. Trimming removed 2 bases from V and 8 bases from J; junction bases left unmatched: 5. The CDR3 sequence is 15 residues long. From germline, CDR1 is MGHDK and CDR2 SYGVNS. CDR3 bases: TGTGCCAGCAGTGAAACCGGGACAGGGGAGGAAAAACTGTTTTTT. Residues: CASSETGTGEEKLFF.

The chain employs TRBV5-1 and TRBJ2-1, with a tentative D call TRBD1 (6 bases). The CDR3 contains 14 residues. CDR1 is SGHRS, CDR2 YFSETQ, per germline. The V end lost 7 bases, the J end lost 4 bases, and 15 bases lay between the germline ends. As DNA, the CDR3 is TGCGCCAGCTTCAGGGGCCAAATTTACAATGAGCAGTTCTTC. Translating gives CASFRGQIYNEQFF.

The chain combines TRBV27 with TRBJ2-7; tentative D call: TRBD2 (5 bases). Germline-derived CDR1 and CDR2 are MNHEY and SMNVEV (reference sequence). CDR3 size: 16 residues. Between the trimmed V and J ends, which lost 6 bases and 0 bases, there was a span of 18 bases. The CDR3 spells CASSPRFPSGSYEQYV. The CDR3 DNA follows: TGTGCCAGCAGCCCAAGATTCCCAAGCGGCTCCTACGAGCAGTACGTC.

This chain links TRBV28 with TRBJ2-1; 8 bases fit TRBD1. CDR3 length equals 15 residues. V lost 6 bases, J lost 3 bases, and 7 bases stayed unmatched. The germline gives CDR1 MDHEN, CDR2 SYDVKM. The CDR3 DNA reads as TGTGCCAGCAGATATACCGGGACAGGCTACAATGAGCAGTTCTTC. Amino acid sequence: CASRYTGTGYNEQFF.

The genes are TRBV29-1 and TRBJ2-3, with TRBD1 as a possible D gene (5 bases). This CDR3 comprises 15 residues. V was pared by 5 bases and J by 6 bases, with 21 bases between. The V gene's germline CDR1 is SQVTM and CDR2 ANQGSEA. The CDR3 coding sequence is TGCAGCGTTACGATGGGGCCGCAACTTCGGGATACGCAGTATTTT. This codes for CSVTMGPQLRDTQYF.

The CDR3 DNA is TGTGCCAGCAGCTCACTGGAAGGACTAGCGGGGAGATCTAGCACAGATACGCAGTATTTT. The encoded protein is CASSSLEGLAGRSSTDTQYF. The gene calls are TRBV13 and TRBJ2-3, with 12 positions matching TRBD2. The CDR3 is 20 residues long. V lost 4 bases to trimming and J lost 0 bases; unmatched junction nucleotides: 14. Germline loops: CDR1 PRHDT, CDR2 FYEKMQ (reference sequence). Supplemented by reference TRBV13 and TRBJ2-3, the full variable domain reads AAGVIQSPRHLIKEKRETATLKCYPIPRHDTVYWYQQGPGQDPQFLISFYEKMQSDKGSIPDRFSAQQFSDYHSELNMSSLELGDSALYFCASSSLEGLAGRSSTDTQYFGPGTRLTVL.

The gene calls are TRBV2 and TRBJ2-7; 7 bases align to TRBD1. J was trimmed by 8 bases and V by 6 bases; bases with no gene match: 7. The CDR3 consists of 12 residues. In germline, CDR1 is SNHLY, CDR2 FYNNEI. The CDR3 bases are TGTGCCAGCAGCGGGACAGAACTCAAGCAGTACGTC. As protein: CASSGTELKQYV.

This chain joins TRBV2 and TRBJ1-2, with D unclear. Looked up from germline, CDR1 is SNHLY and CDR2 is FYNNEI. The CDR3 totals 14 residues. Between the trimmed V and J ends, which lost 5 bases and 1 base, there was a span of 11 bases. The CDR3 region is CASSSRNINYGYTF. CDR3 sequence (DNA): TGTGCCAGCAGTAGCAGGAACATTAACTATGGCTACACCTTC.

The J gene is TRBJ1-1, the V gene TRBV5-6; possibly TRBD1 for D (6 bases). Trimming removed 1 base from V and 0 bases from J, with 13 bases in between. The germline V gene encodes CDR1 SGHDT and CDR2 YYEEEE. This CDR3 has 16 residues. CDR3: CASSLRSGGLNTEAFF. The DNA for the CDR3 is TGTGCCAGCAGCTTGCGAAGTGGGGGCTTGAACACTGAAGCTTTCTTT.

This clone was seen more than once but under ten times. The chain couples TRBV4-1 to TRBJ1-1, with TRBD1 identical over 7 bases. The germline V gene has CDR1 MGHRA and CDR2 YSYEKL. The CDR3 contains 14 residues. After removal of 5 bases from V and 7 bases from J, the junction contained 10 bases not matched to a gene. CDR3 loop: CASSATGAADEAFF. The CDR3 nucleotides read TGCGCCAGCAGCGCTACAGGGGCAGCTGATGAAGCTTTCTTT.

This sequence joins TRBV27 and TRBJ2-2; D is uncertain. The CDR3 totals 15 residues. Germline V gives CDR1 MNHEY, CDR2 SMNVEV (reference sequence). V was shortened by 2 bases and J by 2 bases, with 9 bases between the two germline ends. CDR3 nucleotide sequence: TGTGCCAGCAGTTTAGGCCATACAAACACCGGGGAGCTGTTTTTT. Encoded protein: CASSLGHTNTGELFF.